Included here is one T cell receptor (beta chain) sequence, with context. What it binds is not known. Measured with immunoSEQ multiplex PCR; TCRdb has only the in-frame clones, and not every one. Of 2 million or so clones listed, over 85% are singletons. This sample stems from a study of shared clonotypes between healthy human individuals. Findings of the study overall: Several donors showed sharing of 4.5% to 6% of naive CD4 clonotypes.

Trimming at V came to 1 base and at J to 4 bases, leaving 6 bases not matched to a gene. The CDR3 contains 15 residues. Germline-derived CDR1 and CDR2 are SGHRS and YFSETQ. The V call is TRBV5-1, the J call TRBJ2-3; 7 bases are shared with TRBD2. This receptor was identified in a man aged 18 to 35 in good health. The sample was naive CD4+ T cells sorted from blood. This sample's subset: CD45RA+ positively selected. The CDR3 reads CASSLIGRRSDTQYF. DNA for the CDR3: TGCGCCAGCAGCTTGATCGGGAGGCGATCAGATACGCAGTATTTT.